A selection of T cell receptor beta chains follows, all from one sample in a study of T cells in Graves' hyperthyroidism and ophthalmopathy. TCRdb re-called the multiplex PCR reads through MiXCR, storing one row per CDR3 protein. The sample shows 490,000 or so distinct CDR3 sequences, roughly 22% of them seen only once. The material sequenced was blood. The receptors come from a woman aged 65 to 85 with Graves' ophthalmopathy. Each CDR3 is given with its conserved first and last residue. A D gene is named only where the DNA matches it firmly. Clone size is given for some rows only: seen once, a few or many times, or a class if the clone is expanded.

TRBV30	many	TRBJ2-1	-	CAWSTNNEQFF	TGTGCCTGGAGTACTAACAATGAGCAGTTCTTC
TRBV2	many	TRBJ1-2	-	CASSGVGYGYTF	TGTGCCAGCAGTGGTGTGGGCTATGGCTACACCTTC
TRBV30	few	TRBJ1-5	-	CAWREGSNLYSNQPQHF	TGTGCCTGGAGGGAGGGGTCCAACCTCTATAGCAATCAGCCCCAGCATTTT
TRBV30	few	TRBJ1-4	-	CAWSYGSSGGEKLFF	TGTGCCTGGAGTTACGGAAGTTCTGGAGGAGAAAAACTGTTTTTT
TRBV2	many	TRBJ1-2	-	CASSEDSYYGYTF	TGTGCCAGCAGTGAGGACAGCTACTATGGCTACACCTTC
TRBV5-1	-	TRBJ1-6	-	CASSRTDRNSPLHF	TGCGCCAGCAGCCGGACAGATAGGAATTCACCCCTCCACTTT
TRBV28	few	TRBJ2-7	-	CASSPPGGAYEQYF	TGTGCCAGCAGCCCCCCTGGGGGCGCTTACGAGCAGTACTTC
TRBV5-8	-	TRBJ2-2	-	CASSLGWKGTGELFF	TGTGCCAGCAGCTTGGGGTGGAAGGGCACCGGGGAGCTGTTTTTT
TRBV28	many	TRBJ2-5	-	CASSSAGQGQETQYF	TGTGCCAGCAGTTCGGCCGGGCAGGGACAAGAGACCCAGTACTTC
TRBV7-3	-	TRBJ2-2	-	CASSVHATGELFF	TGTGCCAGCAGCGTGCACGCTACCGGGGAGCTGTTTTTT
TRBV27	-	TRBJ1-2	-	CASSLKTDSRTGGYTF	TGTGCCAGCAGTCTAAAGACAGACAGTCGCACTGGGGGCTACACCTTC
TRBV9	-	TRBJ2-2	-	CASSVLAPTGWTNTGELFF	TGTGCCAGCAGCGTATTAGCGCCGACGGGTTGGACGAACACCGGGGAGCTGTTTTTT
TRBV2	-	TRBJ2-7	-	CASSERAVSSEQYF	TGTGCCAGCAGTGAAAGGGCAGTTTCTAGCGAGCAGTACTTC
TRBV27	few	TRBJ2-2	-	CASSGWTDNRDTGELFF	TGTGCCAGCAGTGGCTGGACGGACAACCGGGATACCGGGGAGCTGTTTTTT
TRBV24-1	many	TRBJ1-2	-	CATSDQSSVRGYTF	TGTGCCACCAGTGACCAGAGTTCCGTGCGGGGCTACACCTTC
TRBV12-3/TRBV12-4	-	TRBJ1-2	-	CASREAGRDGYTF	TGTGCCAGCAGAGAGGCAGGGAGGGATGGCTACACCTTC
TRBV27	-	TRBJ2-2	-	CASSSGFGELFF	TGTGCCAGCAGCTCAGGATTCGGGGAGCTGTTTTTT
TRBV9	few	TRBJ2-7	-	CASSVGGRSGEYEQYF	TGTGCCAGCAGCGTAGGAGGTAGGAGCGGAGAATACGAGCAGTACTTC
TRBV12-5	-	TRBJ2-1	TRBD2	CASRVAGGGPPNEQFF	TGTGCTAGTAGGGTAGCGGGAGGTGGCCCCCCCAATGAGCAGTTCTTC
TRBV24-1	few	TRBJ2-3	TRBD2	CATSRGGGTDTQYF	TGTGCCACCAGTCGCGGGGGGGGCACAGATACGCAGTATTTT
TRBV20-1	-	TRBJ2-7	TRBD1	CSVRQGREQYF	TGCAGTGTCAGACAGGGACGCGAGCAGTACTTC
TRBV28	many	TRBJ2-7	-	CASSLTVPYEQYF	TGTGCCAGCAGCCTTACAGTACCCTACGAGCAGTACTTC
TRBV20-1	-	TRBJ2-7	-	CSARAINSYEQYF	TGCAGTGCTAGAGCTATAAACTCCTACGAGCAGTACTTC
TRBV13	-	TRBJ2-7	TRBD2	CASSSHRTSGSYEQYF	TGTGCCAGCAGCTCCCACCGTACTAGCGGGTCCTACGAGCAGTACTTC
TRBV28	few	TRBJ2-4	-	CASISGPSNIQYF	TGTGCCAGCATTTCGGGACCAAGTAACATTCAGTACTTC
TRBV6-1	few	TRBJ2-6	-	CAGTEVGGANVLTF	TGTGCCGGAACCGAAGTTGGTGGGGCCAACGTCCTGACTTTC
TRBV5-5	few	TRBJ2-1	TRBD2	CASSFLAVNYNEQFF	TGTGCCAGCAGCTTTCTAGCGGTGAATTACAATGAGCAGTTCTTC
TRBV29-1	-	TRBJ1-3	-	CSVPDFSNSGNTIYF	TGCAGCGTGCCGGACTTCTCCAACTCTGGAAACACCATATATTTT
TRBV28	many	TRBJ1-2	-	CASSLGQIGNYGYTF	TGTGCCAGCAGTTTGGGTCAGATAGGGAACTATGGCTACACCTTC
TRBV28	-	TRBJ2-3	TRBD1	CASRTGTAFTDTQYF	TGTGCCAGCAGAACAGGGACAGCATTCACAGATACGCAGTATTTT
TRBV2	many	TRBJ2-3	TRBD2	CASSPGLAGIDTQYF	TGTGCCAGCAGCCCTGGACTAGCGGGAATAGATACGCAGTATTTT
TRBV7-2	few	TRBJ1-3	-	CASSLDPGLNTIYF	TGTGCCAGCAGCTTAGATCCGGGATTGAACACCATATATTTT
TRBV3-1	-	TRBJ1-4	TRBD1	CASSQLPGQGGEKLFF	TGTGCCAGCAGCCAACTACCCGGACAGGGAGGTGAAAAACTGTTTTTT
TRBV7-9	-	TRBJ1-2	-	CASTLAGGHANTF	TGTGCCAGCACCCTAGCCGGAGGACACGCCAACACCTTC
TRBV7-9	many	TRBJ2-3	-	CASSFEGITDTQYF	TGTGCCAGCAGCTTTGAGGGGATCACAGATACGCAGTATTTT
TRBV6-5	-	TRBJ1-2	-	CASSYSDDRYRLDYGYTF	TGTGCCAGCAGTTACTCAGACGACAGGTACAGGTTGGATTATGGCTACACCTTC
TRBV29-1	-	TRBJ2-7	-	CSVPKTGSYEQYF	TGCAGCGTTCCAAAGACAGGCTCCTACGAGCAGTACTTC
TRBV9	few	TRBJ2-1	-	CASSVFNWGEQFF	TGTGCCAGCAGCGTATTTAATTGGGGTGAGCAGTTCTTC
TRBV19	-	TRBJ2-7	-	CASSRSARSYEQYF	TGTGCCAGTAGTAGGTCGGCCAGATCCTACGAGCAGTACTTC
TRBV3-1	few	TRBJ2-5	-	CASSLAMKTQYF	TGTGCCAGCAGCCTAGCGATGAAGACCCAGTACTTC
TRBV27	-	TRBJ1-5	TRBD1	CASSEYSGGTQPQHF	TGTGCCAGCAGTGAATACTCAGGGGGCACTCAGCCCCAGCATTTT
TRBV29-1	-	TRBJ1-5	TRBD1	CSVAMNRGQPQHF	TGCAGCGTCGCTATGAACAGGGGTCAGCCCCAGCATTTT
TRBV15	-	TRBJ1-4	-	CATSAQVAPLGEKLFF	TGTGCCACCAGCGCGCAGGTTGCGCCACTTGGGGAAAAACTGTTTTTT
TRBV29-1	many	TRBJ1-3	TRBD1	CSVPTGSSGNTIYF	TGCAGCGTTCCGACAGGGAGCTCTGGAAACACCATATATTTT
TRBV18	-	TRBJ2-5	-	CASAVTQETQYF	TGTGCCAGCGCGGTTACACAAGAGACCCAGTACTTC
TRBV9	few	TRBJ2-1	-	CASSVGGGGNNEQFF	TGTGCCAGCAGCGTGGGGGGAGGGGGGAACAATGAGCAGTTCTTC